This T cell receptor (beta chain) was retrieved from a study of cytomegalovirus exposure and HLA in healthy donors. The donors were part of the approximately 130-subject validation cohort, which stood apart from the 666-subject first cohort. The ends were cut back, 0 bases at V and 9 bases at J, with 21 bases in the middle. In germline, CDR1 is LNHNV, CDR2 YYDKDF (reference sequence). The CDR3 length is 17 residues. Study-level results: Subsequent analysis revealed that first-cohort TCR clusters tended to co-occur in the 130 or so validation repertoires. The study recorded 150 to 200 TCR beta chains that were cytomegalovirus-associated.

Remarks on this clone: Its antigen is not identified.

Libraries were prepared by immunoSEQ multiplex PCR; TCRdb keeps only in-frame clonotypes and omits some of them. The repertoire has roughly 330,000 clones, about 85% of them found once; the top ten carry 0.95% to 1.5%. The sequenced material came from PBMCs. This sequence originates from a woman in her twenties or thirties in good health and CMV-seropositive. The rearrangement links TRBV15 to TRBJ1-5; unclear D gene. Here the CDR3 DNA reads TGTGCCACCAGCAGAGATAAGCCAGTCGACACTCCGGGGCCCCAGCATTTT. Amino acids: CATSRDKPVDTPGPQHF.